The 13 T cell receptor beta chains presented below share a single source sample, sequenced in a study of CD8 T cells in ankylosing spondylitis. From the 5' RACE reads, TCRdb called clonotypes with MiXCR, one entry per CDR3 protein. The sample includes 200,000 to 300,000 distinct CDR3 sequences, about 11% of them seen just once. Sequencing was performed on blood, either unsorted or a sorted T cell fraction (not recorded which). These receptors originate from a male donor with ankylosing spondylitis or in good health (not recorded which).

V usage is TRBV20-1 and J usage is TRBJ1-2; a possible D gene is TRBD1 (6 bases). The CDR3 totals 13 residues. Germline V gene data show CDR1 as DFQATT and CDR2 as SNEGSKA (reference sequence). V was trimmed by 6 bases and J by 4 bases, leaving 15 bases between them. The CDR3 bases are TGCAGTGCAAAACGAGGACAGACCTATGGCTACACCTTC. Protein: CSAKRGQTYGYTF.

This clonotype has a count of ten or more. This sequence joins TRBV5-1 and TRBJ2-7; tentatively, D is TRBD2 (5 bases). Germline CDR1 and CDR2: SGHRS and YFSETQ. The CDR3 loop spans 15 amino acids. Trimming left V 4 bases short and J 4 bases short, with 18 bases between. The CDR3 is CASSAGPSGEYEQYF. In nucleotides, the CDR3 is TGCGCCAGCAGCGCAGGACCCAGCGGTGAGTACGAGCAGTACTTC.

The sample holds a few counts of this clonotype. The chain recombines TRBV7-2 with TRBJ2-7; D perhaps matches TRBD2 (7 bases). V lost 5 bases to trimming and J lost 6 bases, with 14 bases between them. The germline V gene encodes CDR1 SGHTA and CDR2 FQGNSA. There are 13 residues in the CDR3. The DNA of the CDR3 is TGTGCCAGCAGCCCCCGGGGGGCCGGCGAGCAGTACTTC. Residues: CASSPRGAGEQYF.

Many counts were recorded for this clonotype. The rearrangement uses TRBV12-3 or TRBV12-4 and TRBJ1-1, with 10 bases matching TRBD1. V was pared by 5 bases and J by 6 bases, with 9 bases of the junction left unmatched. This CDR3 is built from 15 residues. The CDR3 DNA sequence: TGTGCCAGCAGTACAGGGGACAGGGGAACTTCTGAAGCTTTCTTT. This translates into CASSTGDRGTSEAFF.

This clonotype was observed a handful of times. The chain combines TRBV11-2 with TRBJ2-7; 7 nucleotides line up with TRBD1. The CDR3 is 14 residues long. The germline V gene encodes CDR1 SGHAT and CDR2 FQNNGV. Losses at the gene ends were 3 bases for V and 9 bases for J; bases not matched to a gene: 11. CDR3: CASSLDRILVGQYF. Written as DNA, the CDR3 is TGTGCCAGCAGCTTGGACAGGATACTGGTAGGGCAGTACTTC.

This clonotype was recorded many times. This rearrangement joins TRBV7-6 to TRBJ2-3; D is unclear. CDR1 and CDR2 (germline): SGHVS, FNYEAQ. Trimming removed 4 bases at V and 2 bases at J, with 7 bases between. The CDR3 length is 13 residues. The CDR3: CASSSHPTDTQYF. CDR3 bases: TGTGCCAGCAGCTCCCATCCCACAGATACGCAGTATTTT.

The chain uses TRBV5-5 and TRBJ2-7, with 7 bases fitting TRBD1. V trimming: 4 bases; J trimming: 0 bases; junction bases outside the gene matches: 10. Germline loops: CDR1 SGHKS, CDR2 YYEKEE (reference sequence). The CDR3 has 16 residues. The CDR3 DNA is TGTGCCAGCAGCGACCTAGACAGGGCCTTCTCCTACGAGCAGTACTTC. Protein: CASSDLDRAFSYEQYF.

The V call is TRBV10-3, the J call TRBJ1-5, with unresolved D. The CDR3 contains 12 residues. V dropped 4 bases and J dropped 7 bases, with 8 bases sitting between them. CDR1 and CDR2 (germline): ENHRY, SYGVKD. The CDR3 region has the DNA TGTGCCATCAGTGGTGGGGAACAGCCCCAGCATTTT. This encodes CAISGGEQPQHF.

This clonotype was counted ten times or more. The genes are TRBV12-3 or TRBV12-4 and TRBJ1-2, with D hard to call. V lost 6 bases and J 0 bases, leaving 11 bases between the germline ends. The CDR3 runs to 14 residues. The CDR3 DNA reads TGTGCCAGCAGCCGTGACGCAGCTAACTATGGCTACACCTTC. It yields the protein CASSRDAANYGYTF.

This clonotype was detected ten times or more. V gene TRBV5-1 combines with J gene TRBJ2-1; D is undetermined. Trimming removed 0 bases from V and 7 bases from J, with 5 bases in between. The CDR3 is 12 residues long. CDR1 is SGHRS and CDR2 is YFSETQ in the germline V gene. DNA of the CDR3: TGCGCCAGCAGCTTGGATGTAAATGAGCAGTTCTTC. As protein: CASSLDVNEQFF. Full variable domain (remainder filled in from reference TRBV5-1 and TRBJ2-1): KAGVTQTPRYLIKTRGQQVTLSCSPISGHRSVSWYQQTPGQGLQFLFEYFSETQRNKGNFPGRFSGRQFSNSRSEMNVSTLELGDSALYLCASSLDVNEQFFGPGTRLTVL.

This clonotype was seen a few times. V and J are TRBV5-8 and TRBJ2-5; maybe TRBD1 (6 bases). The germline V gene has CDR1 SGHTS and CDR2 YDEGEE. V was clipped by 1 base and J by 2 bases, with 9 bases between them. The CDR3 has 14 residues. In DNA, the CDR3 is TGTGCCAGCAGCTTGTCAGGGGTTCAAGAGACCCAGTACTTC. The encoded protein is CASSLSGVQETQYF.

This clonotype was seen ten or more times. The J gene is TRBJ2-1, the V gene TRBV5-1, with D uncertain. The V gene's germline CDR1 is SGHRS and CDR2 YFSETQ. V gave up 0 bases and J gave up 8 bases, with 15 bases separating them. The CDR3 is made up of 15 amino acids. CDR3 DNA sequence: TGCGCCAGCAGCTTGGGGGTAGGTGTGGGTTATGAGCAGTTCTTC. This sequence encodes CASSLGVGVGYEQFF. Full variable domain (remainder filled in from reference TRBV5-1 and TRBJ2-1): KAGVTQTPRYLIKTRGQQVTLSCSPISGHRSVSWYQQTPGQGLQFLFEYFSETQRNKGNFPGRFSGRQFSNSRSEMNVSTLELGDSALYLCASSLGVGVGYEQFFGPGTRLTVL.

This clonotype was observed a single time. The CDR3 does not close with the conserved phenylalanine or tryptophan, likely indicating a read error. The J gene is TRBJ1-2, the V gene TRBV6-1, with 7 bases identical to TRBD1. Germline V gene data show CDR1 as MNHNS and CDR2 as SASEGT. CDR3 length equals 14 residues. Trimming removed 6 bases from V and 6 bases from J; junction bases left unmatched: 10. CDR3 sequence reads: CASSSRGGEDGYTI. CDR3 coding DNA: TGTGCCAGCAGCAGCCGAGGGGGCGAAGATGGCTACACCATC.